These 22 T cell receptor beta chains share one sample of origin, sequenced in a study of blood T cell repertoires in COVID-19. Some clones are missing from TCRdb's copy, which holds only in-frame ones; the method was immunoSEQ multiplex PCR. The sample lists approximately 500,000 clones, roughly 89% occurring once. Sample: peripheral blood. These receptors were obtained from a woman between 50 and 59 years old with COVID-19, enrolled during active disease.

The V gene is TRBV5-4, the J gene TRBJ2-3, with 7 bases that match TRBD2. CDR1 is SGHNT and CDR2 is YYREEE in the germline V gene (reference sequence). The CDR3 runs to 14 residues. The ends lost 9 bases at V and 3 bases at J; junction bases unmatched: 10. The DNA for the CDR3 is TGTGCCACCAGAGGACTAGTAGGGACAGATACGCAGTATTTT. Protein sequence: CATRGLVGTDTQYF.

The gene calls are TRBV6-6 and TRBJ1-2; D might be TRBD1 (6 bases). The CDR3 spans 15 residues. Per germline, CDR1 MNHNY and CDR2 SVGAGI (reference sequence). Deletions cut 6 bases from V and 2 bases from J, with 16 bases between. CDR3 nucleotides: TGTGCCAGCAGGCCACCCACAGGGACCAACTATGGCTACACCTTC. This translates into CASRPPTGTNYGYTF.

V gene TRBV9 combines with J gene TRBJ2-7; possibly TRBD1 for D (5 bases). V lost 3 bases, J lost 5 bases, and 18 bases lay in between. CDR1 is SGDLS, CDR2 YYNGEE, per germline. This CDR3 is built from 15 residues. The CDR3 spells CASSARSGLPDEQYF. Here the CDR3 DNA reads TGTGCCAGCAGCGCCCGCTCAGGGTTGCCTGACGAGCAGTACTTC. The full variable domain, completed using reference TRBV9 and TRBJ2-7, is DSGVTQTPKHLITATGQRVTLRCSPRSGDLSVYWYQQSLDQGLQFLIQYYNGEERAKGNILERFSAQQFPDLHSELNLSSLELGDSALYFCASSARSGLPDEQYFGPGTRLTVT.

The chain employs TRBV5-1 and TRBJ2-1; 10 nucleotides agree with TRBD2. The length of the CDR3 is 13 residues. The germline V gene encodes CDR1 SGHRS and CDR2 YFSETQ. J lost 8 bases, V lost 7 bases, and 6 bases had no gene match. CDR3 loop: CASGAGGPDEQFF. CDR3 nucleotides: TGCGCCAGCGGAGCGGGGGGGCCTGATGAGCAGTTCTTC.

This chain uses TRBV5-1 with TRBJ2-7; D is unclear. Trimming cost V 4 bases and J 2 bases, with 10 bases left between them. The CDR3 length is 13 residues. Germline assignment: CDR1 SGHRS and CDR2 YFSETQ. Here the CDR3 DNA reads TGCGCCAGCAGCAACAGAGTTACCTACGAGCAGTACTTC. Translating gives CASSNRVTYEQYF.

The genes are TRBV27 and TRBJ1-1, with D perhaps TRBD1 (5 bases). The CDR3 has 13 residues. Per the germline V gene, CDR1 is MNHEY and CDR2 is SMNVEV (reference sequence). Deletions cut 4 bases from V and 0 bases from J, with 6 bases between. The CDR3: CASSSGLNTEAFF. CDR3 nucleotides: TGTGCCAGCAGTTCAGGGTTGAACACTGAAGCTTTCTTT.

This chain connects TRBV28 to TRBJ1-3; 9 nucleotides align to TRBD1. This CDR3 has 18 amino acids. Germline loops: CDR1 MDHEN, CDR2 SYDVKM. V shed 6 bases and J 8 bases; nucleotides not matched to a gene: 20. The CDR3 reads CASRPRLGTGPFGDTIYF. In DNA form, the CDR3 reads TGTGCCAGCAGACCACGCCTCGGGACAGGGCCTTTCGGGGACACCATATATTTT.

The rearrangement uses TRBV19 and TRBJ1-3; D is possibly TRBD1 (6 bases). CDR1 and CDR2 (germline): LNHDA, SQIVND (reference sequence). Trimming took 5 bases from V and 0 from J, leaving 11 bases between them. The CDR3 spans 15 residues. DNA of the CDR3: TGTGCCAGTAGTTTTTGGGACAACTCTGGAAACACCATATATTTT. Encoded protein: CASSFWDNSGNTIYF.

V and J are TRBV4-1 and TRBJ2-1; possibly TRBD1 for D (6 bases). The V end was cut by 0 bases, the J end by 0 bases, with 12 bases between. Per the germline V gene, CDR1 is MGHRA and CDR2 is YSYEKL. CDR3 length: 17 residues. CDR3 sequence: CASSQDLVRGSYNEQFF. The CDR3 bases are TGCGCCAGCAGCCAAGATCTAGTCAGGGGCTCCTACAATGAGCAGTTCTTC.

The chain recombines TRBV5-8 with TRBJ1-3; TRBD1 is a possible D gene (5 bases). Germline V CDR1 and CDR2: SGHTS, YDEGEE. There are 14 residues in the CDR3. The V end lost 2 bases, the J end lost 2 bases, and 8 bases lay between the germline ends. For the CDR3, the DNA is TGTGCCAGCAGCTTCCGACAGCCTGGAAACACCATATATTTT. It yields the protein CASSFRQPGNTIYF.

V and J are TRBV9 and TRBJ2-3, with D possibly TRBD1 on 6 matching bases. Germline CDR1 reads SGDLS; CDR2 reads YYNGEE. The V end was cut by 0 bases, the J end by 2 bases, with 10 bases between. The CDR3 runs 15 residues. The CDR3 loop reads CASSVAGHHTDTQYF. CDR3 in DNA: TGTGCCAGCAGCGTAGCGGGACACCACACAGATACGCAGTATTTT.

The CDR3 DNA reads as TGTGCCAGCAGCCCCCCCGGGGGAGGGATAGGAGAGACCCAGTACTTC. This encodes CASSPPGGGIGETQYF. The chain employs TRBV7-9 and TRBJ2-5; TRBD2 matches 7 bases. Germline assignment: CDR1 SEHNR and CDR2 FQNEAQ (reference sequence). The CDR3 loop spans 16 amino acids. After removal of 5 bases from V and 4 bases from J, the junction contained 13 bases not matched to a gene.

As for this clone: Other nucleotide sequences from this sample produce the same CDR3. This CDR3 reads CASSSGGYQETQYF. The CDR3 coding sequence is TGTGCCAGCAGTTCTGGGGGGTACCAAGAGACCCAGTACTTC. This sequence joins TRBV2 and TRBJ2-5, with D possibly TRBD2 on 6 matching bases. Germline V gene lookup returns CDR1 SNHLY and CDR2 FYNNEI. The ends were cut back, 5 bases at V and 0 bases at J, with 10 bases in the middle. The CDR3 is 14 amino acids.

The rearrangement uses TRBV7-8 and TRBJ1-2; TRBD1 agrees at 7 bases. Germline V CDR1 and CDR2: SGHVS, FQNEAQ. This CDR3 spans 14 amino acids. V was pared by 1 base and J by 2 bases, with 1 base of the junction left unmatched. CDR3 amino acids: CASSLGQGNYGYTF. CDR3 nucleotides: TGTGCCAGCAGCTTAGGACAGGGAAACTATGGCTACACCTTC.

The gene calls are TRBV11-3 and TRBJ2-7, with a weak D call TRBD1 (6 bases). Trimming removed 4 bases from V and 7 bases from J, with 14 bases in between. Looked up from germline, CDR1 is SGHNT and CDR2 is YENEEA. This CDR3 comprises 13 residues. This CDR3 reads CASSSGTFREQYF. The CDR3 nucleotides are TGTGCCAGCAGCTCCGGGACATTCCGGGAGCAGTACTTC. Full variable domain (missing parts from reference TRBV11-3 and TRBJ2-7): EAGVVQSPRYKIIEKKQPVAFWCNPISGHNTLYWYLQNLGQGPELLIRYENEEAVDDSQLPKDRFSAERLKGVDSTLKIQPAELGDSAVYLCASSSGTFREQYFGPGTRLTVT.

This chain joins TRBV28 and TRBJ2-7; 9 nucleotides agree with TRBD1. V was pared by 6 bases and J by 3 bases, with 6 bases of the junction left unmatched. Per the germline V gene, CDR1 is MDHEN and CDR2 is SYDVKM. The CDR3 is 14 residues long. As DNA, the CDR3 is TGTGCCAGCAGGGGTCGGGACAGGGTCTACGAGCAGTACTTC. Its protein product is CASRGRDRVYEQYF. The full variable domain, its missing parts supplied by reference TRBV28 and TRBJ2-7, is DVKVTQSSRYLVKRTGEKVFLECVQDMDHENMFWYRQDPGLGLRLIYFSYDVKMKEKGDIPEGYSVSREKKERFSLILESASTNQTSMYLCASRGRDRVYEQYFGPGTRLTVT.

V gene TRBV6-5 combines with J gene TRBJ2-1; 7 nucleotides align to TRBD2. This CDR3 has 14 amino acids. The germline CDR1 and CDR2 sequences are MNHEY and SVGAGI. V shed 8 bases and J 7 bases; nucleotides not matched to a gene: 11. CDR3 sequence: CASRSILASNEQFF. DNA for the CDR3: TGTGCCAGCCGGTCTATACTAGCGTCTAATGAGCAGTTCTTC.

This clone has just one count. The rearrangement uses TRBV3-1 (or the pseudogene TRBV3-2) and TRBJ2-3, with 12 bases that match TRBD2. Germline trimming cut 3 bases from V and 4 bases from J; bases unmatched to any gene: 2. This CDR3 spans 15 amino acids. CDR1 and CDR2 from the germline V gene are LGHDT and YNNKEL (reference sequence). CDR3 bases: TGTGCCAGCAGCCACGCTAGCGGGGGGGCAGATACGCAGTATTTT. It is translated as CASSHASGGADTQYF.

The chain couples TRBV9 to TRBJ1-2; D remains unclear. The CDR3 length is 12 residues. The germline V gene encodes CDR1 SGDLS and CDR2 YYNGEE. V was shortened by 4 bases and J by 8 bases, with 12 bases between the two germline ends. The CDR3 nucleotides read TGTGCCAGCAGCTCCGGTCTCTTGGGCTACACCTTC. Its protein is CASSSGLLGYTF.

The J gene is TRBJ2-5, the V gene TRBV27; 8 positions match TRBD2. The CDR3 extends over 13 amino acids. V trimming: 5 bases; J trimming: 4 bases; junction bases outside the gene matches: 3. In germline, CDR1 is MNHEY, CDR2 SMNVEV (reference sequence). The CDR3 region is CASSLSGVETQYF. In DNA, the CDR3 is TGTGCCAGCAGTCTTAGCGGGGTAGAGACCCAGTACTTC.

The chain is built from TRBV5-6 and TRBJ1-2, with 9 bases matching TRBD1. The CDR3 spans 16 residues. The V gene end was trimmed by 1 base and the J gene end by 2 bases; junction bases not matched to a gene: 6. Germline V CDR1 and CDR2: SGHDT, YYEEEE. The CDR3 protein is CASSLRRQGVNYGYTF. Written as DNA, the CDR3 is TGTGCCAGCAGCTTGAGAAGACAGGGGGTCAACTATGGCTACACCTTC.

The chain combines TRBV5-4 with TRBJ2-7; D is perhaps TRBD2 (7 bases). V was trimmed by 2 bases and J by 5 bases, leaving 11 bases between them. The germline V gene has CDR1 SGHNT and CDR2 YYREEE (reference sequence). The CDR3 sequence is 13 residues long. In DNA form, the CDR3 reads TGTGCCAGCAGCTTTACGGGGGGCAACGAGCAGTACTTC. It specifies CASSFTGGNEQYF. The complete variable domain, with remaining parts taken from reference TRBV5-4 and TRBJ2-7, reads ETGVTQSPTHLIKTRGQQVTLRCSSQSGHNTVSWYQQALGQGPQFIFQYYREEENGRGNFPPRFSGLQFPNYSSELNVNALELDDSALYLCASSFTGGNEQYFGPGTRLTVT.